A selection of T cell receptor beta chains follows, all from one sample in a study of OX40 agonist ivuxolimab in advanced cancers. Method: immunoSEQ multiplex PCR; TCRdb's copy keeps in-frame clones and lacks some. This table has roughly 39,000 clones, over 75% appearing once. Sample: CD4+ or CD8+ T cells sorted from blood, taken in a trial of the OX40 agonist ivuxolimab. The receptors come from an adult with an advanced solid tumor such as melanoma, head and neck, liver or kidney cancer. The CDR3 runs from the conserved cysteine through the conserved F or W. A D gene is named only where the DNA matches it firmly. Clone size is shown for a subset of rows, as once, few, many or a class of expanded clone.

J: TRBJ2-3
D: NA
V: TRBV29-1
size: few
DNA: TGCAGCGCCCGCCATAGTGGAGATACGCAGTATTTT
CDR3: CSARHSGDTQYF

J: TRBJ2-2
D: TRBD1
V: TRBV7-9
size: NA
DNA: TGTGCCAGCAGGGGACAGACGAACACCGGGGAGCTGTTTTTT
CDR3: CASRGQTNTGELFF

J: TRBJ1-2
D: NA
V: TRBV2
size: NA
DNA: TGTGCCAGCAGCGTACAGGGATCTAACTATGGCTACACCTTC
CDR3: CASSVQGSNYGYTF

J: TRBJ2-7
D: TRBD2
V: TRBV4-3
size: NA
DNA: TGCGCCAGCAGCCCGCGGGAGGGGAGCTACGAGCAGTACTTC
CDR3: CASSPREGSYEQYF

J: TRBJ1-1
D: NA
V: TRBV28
size: NA
DNA: TGTGCCAGCAGCTTCGGGGGGCAGGGGTGGAACACTGAAGCTTTCTTT
CDR3: CASSFGGQGWNTEAFF

J: TRBJ1-2
D: NA
V: TRBV6-5
size: NA
DNA: TGTGCCAGCAGTTACTCAAATCCAGGTCCTAACTATGGCTACACCTTC
CDR3: CASSYSNPGPNYGYTF

J: TRBJ2-7
D: NA
V: TRBV5-1
size: NA
DNA: TGCGCCAGCAGCAGGACGGTAACCTACGAGCAGTACTTC
CDR3: CASSRTVTYEQYF

J: TRBJ2-3
D: NA
V: TRBV10-3
size: NA
DNA: TGTGCCATCAACCCTTCGGGCGGGAGCACAGATACGCAGTATTTT
CDR3: CAINPSGGSTDTQYF

J: TRBJ2-1
D: NA
V: TRBV9
size: NA
DNA: TGTGCCAGCAGCATCGACGCCCGAGGGGGGTACAATGAGCAGTTCTTC
CDR3: CASSIDARGGYNEQFF

J: TRBJ2-3
D: TRBD2
V: TRBV7-3
size: NA
DNA: TGTGCCAGCAGCTCCGGACTAGCGGGAGGGCCAGCAGATACGCAGTATTTT
CDR3: CASSSGLAGGPADTQYF

J: TRBJ2-2
D: TRBD1
V: TRBV2
size: NA
DNA: TGTGCCAGCAGCCGGGACAGGGGGTTAAAAGCGAACACCGGGGAGCTGTTTTTT
CDR3: CASSRDRGLKANTGELFF

J: TRBJ2-7
D: TRBD1
V: TRBV2
size: NA
DNA: TGTGCCAGCAAAGACAGGGAGAGCTCCTACGAGCAGTACTTC
CDR3: CASKDRESSYEQYF

J: TRBJ1-1
D: NA
V: TRBV9
size: NA
DNA: TGTGCCAGCAGCGCAGGGATTGGGGTGGAGAACACTGAAGCTTTCTTT
CDR3: CASSAGIGVENTEAFF

J: TRBJ1-5
D: NA
V: TRBV2
size: NA
DNA: TGTGCCAGCAGTGGAGTGGAACTGGGTCAGCCCCAGCATTTT
CDR3: CASSGVELGQPQHF

J: TRBJ2-1
D: NA
V: TRBV27
size: NA
DNA: TGTGCCAGCAGACCTCCCGGGACCCACAATGAGCAGTTCTTC
CDR3: CASRPPGTHNEQFF

J: TRBJ2-5
D: NA
V: TRBV7-9
size: NA
DNA: TGTGCCAGCAGCCAAGAGGCAGTGCTTGAAGAGACCCAGTACTTC
CDR3: CASSQEAVLEETQYF

J: TRBJ2-6
D: NA
V: TRBV5-1
size: NA
DNA: TGCGCCAGCAGCTGGACCACTAGCTCTGGGGCCAACGTCCTGACTTTC
CDR3: CASSWTTSSGANVLTF

J: TRBJ2-2
D: TRBD1
V: TRBV7-8
size: NA
DNA: TGTGCCAGCAAGACAGGGAAAAACACCGGGGAGCTGTTTTTT
CDR3: CASKTGKNTGELFF

J: TRBJ2-1
D: TRBD2
V: TRBV27
size: NA
DNA: TGTGCCAGCAGTTTAGTGTCGTTAACTAGCGGGACGAGGGGCAATGAGCAGTTCTTC
CDR3: CASSLVSLTSGTRGNEQFF

J: TRBJ1-1
D: NA
V: TRBV11-1
size: NA
DNA: TGTGCCAGCAGCTTAGAAGTATATGGCACTGAAGCTTTCTTT
CDR3: CASSLEVYGTEAFF

J: TRBJ1-2
D: NA
V: TRBV29-1
size: NA
DNA: TGCAGCGTTGTTTTAGGGAACGGCTACACCTTC
CDR3: CSVVLGNGYTF

J: TRBJ2-5
D: TRBD2
V: TRBV7-6
size: NA
DNA: TGTGCCAGCAGCTTAGTGGCGGGAGCCCCAGGTGGGACCCAGTACTTC
CDR3: CASSLVAGAPGGTQYF

J: TRBJ1-6
D: NA
V: TRBV30
size: NA
DNA: TGTGCCTGGAGTTCAATTGGGGGTTCACCCCTCCACTTT
CDR3: CAWSSIGGSPLHF

J: TRBJ2-7
D: NA
V: TRBV2
size: NA
DNA: TGTGCCAGCAGTGAAGAAGGATTGAGGACCTACGAGCAGTACTTC
CDR3: CASSEEGLRTYEQYF

J: TRBJ2-1
D: NA
V: TRBV2
size: NA
DNA: TGTGCCAGCACCGATTACAATGAGCAGTTCTTC
CDR3: CASTDYNEQFF

J: TRBJ2-3
D: NA
V: TRBV11-3
size: NA
DNA: TGTGCCAGCAGCCCCCCGGGTTCTGGGGCAGATACGCAGTATTTT
CDR3: CASSPPGSGADTQYF

J: TRBJ2-3
D: NA
V: TRBV19
size: NA
DNA: TGTGCCAGTAGTAGGGGCCTCACAGATACGCAGTATTTT
CDR3: CASSRGLTDTQYF

J: TRBJ2-1
D: TRBD1
V: TRBV5-1
size: NA
DNA: TGCGCCAGCAGCCGGAAAACAGGGGAGAAAGGATTCTTC
CDR3: CASSRKTGEKGFF

J: TRBJ2-7
D: TRBD2
V: TRBV10-3
size: NA
DNA: TGTGCCATCATGGGGCTAGCGGGAGGCGAGCAGTACTTC
CDR3: CAIMGLAGGEQYF

J: TRBJ2-7
D: TRBD1
V: TRBV19
size: NA
DNA: TGTGCCAGTAGCCCGGGACAGGGGGTCTACGAGCAGTACTTC
CDR3: CASSPGQGVYEQYF

J: TRBJ1-1
D: NA
V: TRBV7-9
size: few
DNA: TGTGCCAGCAGCTTCCCCCGTACAGTCACTGAAGCTTTCTTT
CDR3: CASSFPRTVTEAFF

J: TRBJ2-7
D: NA
V: TRBV18
size: NA
DNA: TGTGCCAGCTCACCCGACCGCTACGTGCAGTACTTC
CDR3: CASSPDRYVQYF

J: TRBJ1-3
D: NA
V: TRBV9
size: NA
DNA: TGTGCCAGCAGCGCGGGACGCTACTCTGGAAACACCATATATTTT
CDR3: CASSAGRYSGNTIYF

J: TRBJ1-1
D: NA
V: TRBV9
size: NA
DNA: TGTGCCAGCATCCCAGTTAAGAACACTGAAGCTTTCTTT
CDR3: CASIPVKNTEAFF

J: TRBJ1-4
D: TRBD1
V: TRBV7-9
size: NA
DNA: TGTGCCAGCAGCGCGCGCACAGGGGCGGAGTGGGAAAAACTGTTTTTT
CDR3: CASSARTGAEWEKLFF

J: TRBJ2-7
D: NA
V: TRBV5-1
size: NA
DNA: TGCGCCAGCAGCTTGCAGGATCTCACCGAGCAGTACTTC
CDR3: CASSLQDLTEQYF